These T cell receptor beta chains were read from a single sample in a study of T cells in Graves' hyperthyroidism and ophthalmopathy. TCRdb re-called the multiplex PCR reads through MiXCR, storing one row per CDR3 protein. The data hold 200,000 to 300,000 distinct CDR3 sequences, with around 15% observed a single time. Input material: blood. These receptors were obtained from a woman aged 18-29 years with Graves' ophthalmopathy. The CDR3 runs from the conserved cysteine through the conserved F or W. A D gene is named only where the DNA matches it firmly. Expanded clones are given a class, and other clones once, few, many or no size at all.

many TRBJ1-1 TRBV6-5 TRBD1 TGTGCCAGCAGTTACACTCGGGACAGTGAAGCTTTCTTT CASSYTRDSEAFF
few TRBJ1-1 TRBV5-4 . TGTGCCAGCAGCTTCATCTCGGGGCAGATGAACACTGAAGCTTTCTTT CASSFISGQMNTEAFF
many TRBJ1-5 TRBV7-8 . TGTGCCAGCAGCTTGGGGGCCAGCAATCAGCCCCAGCATTTT CASSLGASNQPQHF
many TRBJ2-2 TRBV11-3 . TGTGCCAGCAGCTTATCTCGGGTAGGGGACACCGGGGAGCTGTTTTTT CASSLSRVGDTGELFF
many TRBJ2-5 TRBV12-3/TRBV12-4 . TGTGCCAGCAGTTTAGCGCCGAGGCGGGAGACCCAGTACTTC CASSLAPRRETQYF
many TRBJ2-5 TRBV28 TRBD2 TGTGCCAGCAGTTTAGGACTAGCGGGACCAGTAGAACAAGAGACCCAGTACTTC CASSLGLAGPVEQETQYF
many TRBJ2-3 TRBV5-1 . TGCGCCAGCAGCTTGTACGGGGGCGGGGATACGCAGTATTTT CASSLYGGGDTQYF
many TRBJ2-5 TRBV5-5 . TGTGCCAGCAGCTTCGGGTCTACCAAAGAGACCCAGTACTTC CASSFGSTKETQYF
many TRBJ2-2 TRBV7-9 TRBD2 TGTGCCAGCAGCTCCGGGACTAGTAACGGGGAGCTGTTTTTT CASSSGTSNGELFF
. TRBJ2-4 TRBV5-1 . TGCGCCAGCAGCCTGGGGGGGGCTGGGGGAAACATTCAGTACTTC CASSLGGAGGNIQYF
many TRBJ1-2 TRBV7-9 . TGTGCCAGCAGCTTAGAGTCCATGAAAGAAGGCTACACCTTC CASSLESMKEGYTF
. TRBJ2-1 TRBV19 . TGTGCCAGTAGTATAGTCCAGGCTCAATACAATGAGCAGTTCTTC CASSIVQAQYNEQFF
many TRBJ2-1 TRBV10-1 TRBD2 TGCGCCAGCAGTGAGAGGACTAGCGGAAACTCCAATGAGCAGTTCTTC CASSERTSGNSNEQFF
many TRBJ2-4 TRBV18 TRBD2 TGTGCCAGCTCACCCGGACTAGCGCTAGCCAAAAACATTCAGTACTTC CASSPGLALAKNIQYF
many TRBJ2-5 TRBV28 . TGTGCCAGCAGTTTACAACAAACCTGGGAAGAGACCCAGTACTTC CASSLQQTWEETQYF
many TRBJ2-5 TRBV20-1 . TGCAGTGCTAGAGAACGAGAGACCCAGTACTTC CSARERETQYF
many TRBJ1-3 TRBV5-1 . TGCGCCAGCAGCCCCCCTGGTGACACCATATATTTT CASSPPGDTIYF
few TRBJ1-3 TRBV7-9 . TGTGCCAGCAGCCCGGGGGGGGCTTTATCTGGAAACACCATATATTTT CASSPGGALSGNTIYF
many TRBJ2-7 TRBV11-1 TRBD1 TGTGCCAGCAGCCAGAACAGGGGGTACGAGCAGTACTTC CASSQNRGYEQYF
many TRBJ1-2 TRBV28 TRBD1 TGTGCCAGCAGCCCGGGACAGGGGACTTATGGCTACACCTTC CASSPGQGTYGYTF
many TRBJ1-6 TRBV5-1 TRBD1 TGCGCCAGCAGCTTATGGACAGGGGATAATTCACCCCTCCACTTT CASSLWTGDNSPLHF
many TRBJ2-7 TRBV11-2 . TGTGCCAGCAGCTTAGTTTATTCAGGTTCCTACGAGCAGTACTTC CASSLVYSGSYEQYF
many TRBJ2-3 TRBV20-1 TRBD1 TGCAGTGCCGTAGGGGACAGGTGGAGGACAGATACGCAGTATTTT CSAVGDRWRTDTQYF
few TRBJ1-1 TRBV29-1 . TGCAGCGTTGTTTTATGGGCCCCGGAGGGGACTGAAGCTTTCTTT CSVVLWAPEGTEAFF
. TRBJ2-3 TRBV7-8 . TGTGCCAGCAGCTTAGGGTCGGGGCGGTCGACTAGCACAGATACGCAGTATTTT CASSLGSGRSTSTDTQYF
few TRBJ1-5 TRBV6-1 . TGTGCCAGCACCATAACGTCTAGCTCCGATGGCAATCAGCCCCGGCATTTT CASTITSSSDGNQPRHF
many TRBJ1-5 TRBV30 TRBD1 TGTGCCTGGAGTGACGGACAGGGTAATCAGCCCCAGCATTTT CAWSDGQGNQPQHF
many TRBJ2-5 TRBV7-2 . TGTGCCAGCAGCTTATCGGCTAGTCTCGAGACCCAGTACTTC CASSLSASLETQYF
many TRBJ1-2 TRBV10-2 . TGCGCCAGCAGTGGGTCCAACCGACCCTATGGCTACACCTTC CASSGSNRPYGYTF
many TRBJ2-7 TRBV11-2 TRBD1 TGTGCCAGCAGCTTAGAACAGGGGGGCTACGAGCAGTACTTC CASSLEQGGYEQYF
many TRBJ2-5 TRBV12-3/TRBV12-4 . TGTGCCAGCAGTTTAGGGGTCGGGGAGACCCAGTACTTC CASSLGVGETQYF
many TRBJ2-7 TRBV4-3 TRBD2 TGCGCCAGCAGCCCCGGACTAGCGCTCGAGCAGTACTTC CASSPGLALEQYF
. TRBJ1-5 TRBV4-3 . TGCGCCAGCAGCCAATACACGGGAGGGGCGCAGCCCCAGCATTTT CASSQYTGGAQPQHF
many TRBJ1-2 TRBV11-2 . TGTGCCAGCAGCTTGGGGCAGAGGTATGGCTACACCTTC CASSLGQRYGYTF
many TRBJ2-3 TRBV5-1 . TGCGCCAGCAGCTTGGAAGGGGGGCTCACAGATACGCAGTATTTT CASSLEGGLTDTQYF
. TRBJ1-1 TRBV5-5 TRBD1 TGTGCCAGCAGCTTTTTCATGTTGGCAGGGGGAGGCACTGAAGCTTTCTTT CASSFFMLAGGGTEAFF
many TRBJ1-1 TRBV28 . TGTGCCAGCAGTTTATACAGGGACACTGAAGCTTTCTTT CASSLYRDTEAFF
many TRBJ2-1 TRBV13 TRBD1 TGTGCCAGCAGCTTACCCAACGTGGGACAGGGGTTAAATGAGCAGTTCTTC CASSLPNVGQGLNEQFF
many TRBJ1-2 TRBV5-1 . TGCGCCAGCAGCTTGACAGGGTCGGACTATGGCTACACCTTC CASSLTGSDYGYTF
many TRBJ2-7 TRBV12-3/TRBV12-4 TRBD2 TGTGCCAGCAGTGAAACTAGCGGGGTCCCACCCTACGAGCAGTACTTC CASSETSGVPPYEQYF
many TRBJ2-5 TRBV28 . TGTGCCAGCAGCACCGCCGACTATATTGGGACCCAGTACTTC CASSTADYIGTQYF
many TRBJ1-1 TRBV20-1 . TGCAGTGCCGGGAGGGGTCCCACTGAAGCTTTCTTT CSAGRGPTEAFF